This T cell receptor (beta chain) is from a study of T cells after yellow fever vaccination (dated by TCRdb to about 2019). As for the study more broadly: The SMART-Seq v4 Ultra Low Input RNA kit was used to prepare libraries from fractions with low cell numbers. To follow T-cell clones before and after both primary and booster YFV17D yellow fever vaccination, bulk TCR alpha and beta repertoires underwent longitudinal sequencing. Two healthy male donors made up the cohort, one aged 18 to 30 years and the other aged 30 to 39 years. Blood was drawn at multiple timepoints before and after primary and secondary immunization, with bulk PBMC replicates and cell subsets isolated.

With regard to this clonotype: What antigen it recognizes has not been identified. Base-call qualities are not available, and no considerably larger clone is one nucleotide away.

Sequencing used an Illumina NovaSeq 6000. TCR cDNA was synthesized by 5'RACE template switching, which introduced a universal primer site and unique molecular identifiers. Priming for cDNA synthesis came from both the TCR alpha and TCR beta constant segments. Library amplification involved two PCR steps, and the second step added sample barcodes and sequencing adapters. Sequencing of libraries was done on Illumina HiSeq 2500 (2x100 bp) or NovaSeq (2x150 bp). The authors' analysis ran thus. Reads were demultiplexed and collapsed into UMI consensus sequences with MIGEC, and V(D)J alignment was performed with MiXCR. Using edgeR on replicate PBMC samples, clonotypes were called vaccine-responding if FDR was below 0.01 and the log2 fold change was above 5 up to day 15. CD4 or CD8 identity was assigned to each bulk clonotype according to whether the clonotype was present at higher abundance in the sequenced CD4 repertoire or the sequenced CD8 repertoire. Using fastp trimming at Q25 and MiXCR clonotype assembly, TCRdb reanalyzed the public sequencing data and kept in-frame beta chains. All rows with the same CDR3 protein become a single entry with the most common DNA and genes. The V and J calls were not made by the authors but by TCRdb's processing. Recorded for this sample are some 300,000 distinct CDR3 sequences; more than 3% of them occurred a single time. The top ten hold around 20% of the sample.

The intended sense of this specimen's treatment or condition label: live attenuated yellow fever vaccine strain. At each blood-draw timepoint, two biological replicates of bulk PBMCs were collected. PBMCs were isolated from peripheral blood using a standard Ficoll-Paque protocol. TriZol was used to extract RNA from bulk PBMCs, from CD4 and CD8 fractions, and from dextramer-positive and dextramer-negative fractions. The germline V gene specifies ENHRY as CDR1 and SYGVKD as CDR2. A distance of 15 bases separates the germline ends of V and J, which lose 2 bases and 5 bases respectively. Including cysteine and phenylalanine, the CDR3 has 15 amino acids. Just the 45-base CDR3 DNA is kept, in frame starting at base 1. Paper-wide results and their limitations: A small share of clonotypes was detected in both CD4 and CD8 compartments, with the overlap likely arising from convergent recombination. Computational filtering was needed because FACS-sorted repertoires could contain abundant contaminating clonotypes from the bulk population. Compared with the primary T-cell response, the secondary T-cell response was faster but weaker, reaching its peak on day 5 rather than on day 15. After the booster, most clones that had expanded after primary vaccination were detected again (about 97% of CD4 and more than 85% of CD8), suggesting broad maintenance of memory. Because the study included only a couple of donors, the extent to which the findings can be generalized is limited.

Sequenced here: PBMCs, sampled on the day of the yellow fever booster vaccination. The sequence links TRBV10-3 to TRBJ2-5; TRBD2 is perhaps the D gene, given 7 matching bases. The receptor was derived from a man in his late teens or twenties who received the YFV17D yellow fever vaccine. The nucleotides are TGTGCCATCAGTGAGAGGAGGGGGGGCACGGAGACCCAGTACTTC. Its translation is CAISERRGGTETQYF.